These 8 T cell receptor beta chains originate from one sample sequenced in a study of human T cells and chemical hapten exposure. TCRdb independently ran MiXCR on the RACE reads; one entry per CDR3 protein. The sample carries 350,000 or so distinct CDR3 sequences, roughly 6.9% recorded once. Time point in this sample: patch test 1, 2 weeks after DPC sensitization. Treatment given: therapeutic diphenylcyclopropenone sensitization with weekly scalp DPC. Sample: whole blood, taken in connection with sensitization to the hapten diphenylcyclopropenone (DPC). The receptors originated from a woman in her late teens or twenties with alopecia areata. Some clones in this sample may be carry-over from other donors' samples.

In its sample, this clonotype was seen a few times. V is TRBV15 and J is TRBJ1-1; TRBD1 matches 8 bases. Germline V lookup: CDR1 LNHNV, CDR2 YYDKDF (reference sequence). The CDR3 is 14 amino acids. V shed 5 bases and J 4 bases; nucleotides not matched to a gene: 6. The CDR3 is CATSQSTGGTEAFF. The CDR3 DNA follows: TGTGCCACCAGCCAATCAACAGGGGGCACTGAAGCTTTCTTT.

This clonotype came up a few times. V is TRBV6-2 or TRBV6-3 and J is TRBJ1-5; TRBD1 agrees at 8 bases. J gave up 4 bases and V 7 bases, and 9 bases lay outside the gene matches. Germline CDR1 MNHEY, CDR2 SVGEGT. The CDR3 consists of 15 residues. The CDR3 is CASTGGQGQNQPQHF. The CDR3 DNA sequence: TGTGCCAGCACCGGCGGACAGGGCCAAAATCAGCCCCAGCATTTT.

This clonotype was detected a few times. The chain combines TRBV11-2 with TRBJ2-3; possibly TRBD2 for D (6 bases). Germline V CDR1 and CDR2: SGHAT, FQNNGV. The CDR3 spans 16 residues. V shed 1 base and J shed 9 bases, with 20 bases lying between them. The CDR3 loop is CASSLGAGLARVTQYF. The DNA of the CDR3 is TGTGCCAGCAGCTTAGGTGCTGGGCTAGCGAGGGTAACGCAGTATTTT.

The sample holds a few counts of this clonotype. V and J are TRBV28 and TRBJ2-7, with 7 bases lining up with TRBD2. Germline CDR1 and CDR2: MDHEN and SYDVKM. V shed 5 bases, J shed 1 base, and the junction held 8 bases outside the gene matches. This CDR3 is 15 amino acids long. The CDR3, as DNA: TGTGCCAGCAGTGCCCTCACTAGCGAGTCCTACGAGCAGTACTTC. Translation gives CASSALTSESYEQYF.

Ten or more counts support this clonotype. V is TRBV12-5 and J is TRBJ2-3; 11 bases match TRBD2. The CDR3 sequence is 14 residues long. The V and J ends lost 7 bases and 11 bases, in that order; junction bases with no gene match: 11. Germline values: CDR1 LGHNT, CDR2 FRNRAP. Here the CDR3 DNA reads TGTGCTAGTGACGATAGCGGGGGGGCCTTGGAGCAGTATTTT. Its protein product is CASDDSGGALEQYF.

This rearrangement joins TRBV14 to TRBJ1-1; TRBD1 might be the D (6 bases). Trimming shortened V by 0 bases and J by 0 bases, and 14 bases separated the two germline ends. This CDR3 is 17 amino acids long. CDR1 SGHDN and CDR2 FVKESK come from the germline V gene. The CDR3 region is CASSQDLVQGMNTEAFF. As DNA, the CDR3 is TGTGCCAGCAGCCAAGATCTAGTTCAGGGGATGAACACTGAAGCTTTCTTT.

The chain employs TRBV28 and TRBJ1-5, with D perhaps TRBD1 (5 bases). Trimming left V 8 bases short and J 4 bases short, with 12 bases between. CDR1 MDHEN and CDR2 SYDVKM come from the germline V gene. The CDR3 length is 13 residues. The CDR3 region is CASGGLENQPQHF. The CDR3 DNA follows: TGTGCCAGCGGGGGACTGGAGAATCAGCCCCAGCATTTT.

This clonotype was recorded a few times. The chain uses TRBV24-1 and TRBJ2-3; the D gene is possibly TRBD2 (6 bases). This CDR3 comprises 15 residues. Per the germline V gene, CDR1 is KGHDR and CDR2 is SFDVKD. Trimming shortened V by 4 bases and J by 4 bases, and 14 bases separated the two germline ends. The CDR3 here is CATSESGGAADTQYF. Here the CDR3 DNA reads TGTGCCACCAGTGAGAGCGGCGGGGCAGCAGATACGCAGTATTTT.